The 10 T cell receptor beta chains below all came from one sample that was sequenced in a study of siplizumab effects on memory and regulatory T cells. Profiling relied on immunoSEQ multiplex PCR, and the TCRdb table lists in-frame clones only, not all of them. The sample comprises tens of thousands of clones, 91% of which are singletons, and over 25% rests with the top ten. The sample taken for sequencing was CD8+ T cells sorted from blood. These receptors were obtained from a human donor in good health.

J is TRBJ2-1 and V is TRBV4-1; the match to TRBD2 covers 7 bases. The CDR3 sequence is 18 residues long. Germline CDR1 is MGHRA and CDR2 is YSYEKL. V shed 0 bases, J shed 0 bases, and the junction held 8 bases outside the gene matches. CDR3 loop: CASSQEASGRSSYNEQFF. The CDR3 DNA reads TGCGCCAGCAGCCAAGAGGCTAGCGGACGGAGCTCCTACAATGAGCAGTTCTTC.

The chain uses TRBV7-9 and TRBJ2-5; D uncertain. The germline gives CDR1 SEHNR, CDR2 FQNEAQ (reference sequence). The V gene lost 1 base and the J gene lost 1 base, with 7 bases spanning the gap. This CDR3 has 14 amino acids. This CDR3 reads CASSLVKVQETQYF. The CDR3 nucleotides are TGTGCCAGCAGCTTAGTGAAGGTCCAAGAGACCCAGTACTTC.

This clone has a single count. The chain recombines TRBV6-5 with TRBJ2-5; D ambiguous. The J call may be mistaken, given a closer DNA end match to TRBJ2-7. CDR3 length: 11 residues. Germline lookup yields CDR1 MNHEY and CDR2 SVGAGI. CDR3 residues: CASSYPPEQYF. CDR3 sequence (DNA): TGTGCCAGCAGTTACCCCCCCGAGCAGTACTTC.

This clone was observed a single time. This CDR3 is also generated by other DNA sequences in the sample. The genes are TRBV4-1 and TRBJ2-7; no firm D call. Germline-derived CDR1 and CDR2 are MGHRA and YSYEKL. CDR3 length: 15 amino acids. Trimming took off 2 bases at V and 5 bases at J, with 16 bases between the two ends. CDR3 amino acids: CASSQPVGPRDEQYF. For the CDR3, the DNA is TGCGCCAGCAGCCAACCGGTAGGGCCTAGGGACGAGCAGTACTTC.

The CDR3 DNA reads as TGTGCCAGCAGTTTATCCGGGACAGGGGGCAACGAGCAGTACTTC. The encoded protein is CASSLSGTGGNEQYF. The gene calls are TRBV27 and TRBJ2-7; the match to TRBD1 covers 12 bases. The germline CDR1 and CDR2 sequences are MNHEY and SMNVEV (reference sequence). J was trimmed by 5 bases and V by 0 bases; bases with no gene match: 2. This CDR3 contains 15 residues.

The genes are TRBV4-1 and TRBJ2-7; TRBD2 matches at 9 bases. The V gene's germline CDR1 is MGHRA and CDR2 YSYEKL. This CDR3 contains 15 residues. The junction had 7 bases not matched to a gene; V was cut back by 0 bases and J by 7 bases. CDR3 in DNA: TGCGCCAGCAGCCAAGATAGGGGACTAGCCTGGGAGCAGTACTTC. It specifies CASSQDRGLAWEQYF.

This clone was detected a few times. This chain uses TRBV4-1 with TRBJ2-7; 11 bases match TRBD2. Per the germline V gene, CDR1 is MGHRA and CDR2 is YSYEKL. CDR3 length: 16 amino acids. The junction had 7 bases not matched to a gene; V was cut back by 0 bases and J by 6 bases. The CDR3 nucleotides read TGCGCCAGCAGCCAAGATCCTAGCGGGAGGAACCCCGAGCAGTACTTC. Its translation: CASSQDPSGRNPEQYF.

The gene calls are TRBV19 and TRBJ1-2; 7 bases line up with TRBD1. CDR1 and CDR2 from the germline V gene are LNHDA and SQIVND (reference sequence). Losses at the gene ends were 7 bases for V and 8 bases for J; bases not matched to a gene: 10. This CDR3 is 13 amino acids long. The CDR3 DNA follows: TGTGCCAGTATGGGGGGACAGTTCTGGGGCTACACCTTC. This codes for CASMGGQFWGYTF.

V is TRBV9 and J is TRBJ1-1; no clear D gene. The CDR3 spans 14 residues. V dropped 4 bases and J dropped 4 bases, with 14 bases sitting between them. CDR1 SGDLS and CDR2 YYNGEE come from the germline V gene. The CDR3 nucleotides read TGTGCCAGCAGCCCCTCTTGGGGAGGCACTGAAGCTTTCTTT. As protein: CASSPSWGGTEAFF.

In this sample, this clone turned up once. J is TRBJ1-1 and V is TRBV27, with a possible D match to TRBD1 (5 bases). V was trimmed by 0 bases and J by 6 bases, leaving 17 bases between them. Per germline, CDR1 MNHEY and CDR2 SMNVEV (reference sequence). CDR3 length equals 16 residues. The CDR3 DNA reads TGTGCCAGCAGTTTATCGTGGGGCGCGGGCTTCTCTGAAGCTTTCTTT. It specifies CASSLSWGAGFSEAFF.